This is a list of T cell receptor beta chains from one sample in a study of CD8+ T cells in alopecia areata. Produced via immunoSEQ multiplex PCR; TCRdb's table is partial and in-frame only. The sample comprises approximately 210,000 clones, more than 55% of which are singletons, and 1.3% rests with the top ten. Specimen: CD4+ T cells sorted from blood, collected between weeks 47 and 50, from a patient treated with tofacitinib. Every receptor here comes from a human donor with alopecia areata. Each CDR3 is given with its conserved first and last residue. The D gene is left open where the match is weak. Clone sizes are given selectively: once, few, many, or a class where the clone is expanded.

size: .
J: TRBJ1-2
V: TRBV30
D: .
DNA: TGTGCCTGGATTGGCACGGGAAACTATGGCTACACCTTC
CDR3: CAWIGTGNYGYTF

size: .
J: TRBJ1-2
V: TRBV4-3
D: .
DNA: TGCGCCAGCAGCCAGGAGAACTATGGCTACACCTTC
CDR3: CASSQENYGYTF

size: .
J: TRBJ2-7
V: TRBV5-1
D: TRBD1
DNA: TGCGCCAGCAGCTGGGACAGGGTCGGCGAGCAGTACTTC
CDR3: CASSWDRVGEQYF

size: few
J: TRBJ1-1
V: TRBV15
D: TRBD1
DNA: TGTGCCACCAGCGTCACAGGGGCCGTAACTGAAGCTTTCTTT
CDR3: CATSVTGAVTEAFF

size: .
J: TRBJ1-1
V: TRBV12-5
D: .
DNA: TGTGCTAGCCGAGGATTTACTGAAGCTTTCTTT
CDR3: CASRGFTEAFF

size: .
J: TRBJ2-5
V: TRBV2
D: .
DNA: TGTGCCAGCAGTAAGGACAAAGGGCCGACCCAGTACTTC
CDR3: CASSKDKGPTQYF

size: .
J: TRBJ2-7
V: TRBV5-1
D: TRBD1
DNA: TGCGCCAGTCACCAAACAGGGGCCTACGAGCAGTACTTC
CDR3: CASHQTGAYEQYF

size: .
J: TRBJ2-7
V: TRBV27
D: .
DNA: TGTGCCAGCAGTCCCCACAGGGTAAGCTACGAGCAGTACTTC
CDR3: CASSPHRVSYEQYF

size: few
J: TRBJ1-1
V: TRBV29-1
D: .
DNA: TGCAGCGTTGCAGGGGCACCTAACACTGAAGCTTTCTTT
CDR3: CSVAGAPNTEAFF

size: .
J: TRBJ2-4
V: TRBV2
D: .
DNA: TGTGCCAGCAGTGAATTCGCGGTAGCCAAAAACATTCAGTACTTC
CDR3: CASSEFAVAKNIQYF

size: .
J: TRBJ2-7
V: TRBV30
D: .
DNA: TGTGCCTGGAGTGTAAACAGGGATGTCGACGAGCAGTACTTC
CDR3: CAWSVNRDVDEQYF

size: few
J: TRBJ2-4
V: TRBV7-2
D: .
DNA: TGTGCCAGCAGCTTAGGCGGAGGGACAGCGGGTCTAGCCAAAAACATTCAGTACTTC
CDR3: CASSLGGGTAGLAKNIQYF

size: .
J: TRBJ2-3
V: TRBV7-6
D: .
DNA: TGTGCCAGCAGCCTAGACCCGGGTACGCAGTATTTT
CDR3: CASSLDPGTQYF

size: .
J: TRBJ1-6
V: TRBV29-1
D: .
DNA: TGCAGCGTTGTTGTGGACATAGGGGTTAACTCACCCCTCCACTTT
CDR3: CSVVVDIGVNSPLHF

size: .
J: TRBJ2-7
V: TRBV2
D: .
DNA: TGTGCCAGCAGTGGAGGGAACCGGGGCGCCGGGGGTCCCTACGAGCAGTACTTC
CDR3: CASSGGNRGAGGPYEQYF

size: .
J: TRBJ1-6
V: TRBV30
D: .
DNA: TGTGCCTGGAGTGTATCCATCTCCTATAATTCACCCCTCCACTTT
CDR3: CAWSVSISYNSPLHF

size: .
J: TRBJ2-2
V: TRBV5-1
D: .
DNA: TGCGCCAGCAGCTTGGAGGTGGTCACCGGGGAGCTGTTTTTT
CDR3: CASSLEVVTGELFF

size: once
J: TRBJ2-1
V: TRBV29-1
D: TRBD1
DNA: TGCAGCGGGGACAGGGGGCTGGACAATGAGCAGTTCTTC
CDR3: CSGDRGLDNEQFF

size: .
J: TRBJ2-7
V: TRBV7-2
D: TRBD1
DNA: TGTGCCAGCAGCCCACGGACAGGTGCGTACGAGCAGTACTTC
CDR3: CASSPRTGAYEQYF

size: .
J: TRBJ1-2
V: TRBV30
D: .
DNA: TGTGCCTGGAGTTTGGGTGACCACTATGGCTACACCTTC
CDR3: CAWSLGDHYGYTF

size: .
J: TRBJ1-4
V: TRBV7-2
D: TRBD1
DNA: TGTGCCAGCAGCAGAGCACAGGGGGCGATGGAAAAACTGTTTTTT
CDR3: CASSRAQGAMEKLFF

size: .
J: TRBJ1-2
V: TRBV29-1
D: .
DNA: TGCAGCGTTGAAGGCAGGGACTATGGCTACACCTTC
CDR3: CSVEGRDYGYTF

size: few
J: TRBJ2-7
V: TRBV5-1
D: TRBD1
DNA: TGCGCCAGCAGATTGGACGGGACAGGGACCTACGAGCAGTACTTC
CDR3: CASRLDGTGTYEQYF

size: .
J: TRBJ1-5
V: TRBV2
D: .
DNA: TGTGCCAGCACGTCTGAGATCAATCAGCCCCAGCATTTT
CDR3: CASTSEINQPQHF

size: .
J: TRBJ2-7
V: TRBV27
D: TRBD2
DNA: TGTGCCAGCAGTTTATTAGATCGGGGGGGGACCGAGCAGTACTTC
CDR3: CASSLLDRGGTEQYF

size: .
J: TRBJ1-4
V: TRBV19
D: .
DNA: TGTGCCAGTAGTAACAGGGCCCAAAATGAAAAACTGTTTTTT
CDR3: CASSNRAQNEKLFF

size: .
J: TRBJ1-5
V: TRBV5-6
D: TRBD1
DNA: TGTGCCAGCAGCTTAAGGACAGGGGACAATCAGCCCCAGCATTTT
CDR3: CASSLRTGDNQPQHF

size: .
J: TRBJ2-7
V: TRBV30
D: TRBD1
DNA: TGTGCCTGGAGTGTACAGTACAGGGGGGCGCAGTACTTC
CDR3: CAWSVQYRGAQYF

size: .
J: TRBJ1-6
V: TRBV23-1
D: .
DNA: TGCGCCACCGACCTTGGGCATGGCCCCTATAATTCACCCCTCCACTTT
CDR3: CATDLGHGPYNSPLHF

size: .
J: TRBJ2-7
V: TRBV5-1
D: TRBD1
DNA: TGCGCCAGCAGCTTAATGACAGGGGCGAGGGAGCAGTACTTC
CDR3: CASSLMTGAREQYF

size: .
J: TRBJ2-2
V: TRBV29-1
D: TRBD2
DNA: TGCAGCGTAGGGCCGGGACTAGCGTTGAACACCGGGGAGCTGTTTTTT
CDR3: CSVGPGLALNTGELFF

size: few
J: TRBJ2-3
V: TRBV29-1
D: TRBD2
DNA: TGCAGCGTTGGTGGTCTAGCGGGGACTCCTAGCACAGATACGCAGTATTTT
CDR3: CSVGGLAGTPSTDTQYF

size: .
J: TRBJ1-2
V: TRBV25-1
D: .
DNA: TGTGCCAGCAGTACAACAGGGTTTGGGGGCTACACCTTC
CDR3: CASSTTGFGGYTF

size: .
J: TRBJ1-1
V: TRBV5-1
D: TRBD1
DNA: TGCGCCAGCAGCTTGCAGGGGGGGTTAGAAGCTTTCTTT
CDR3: CASSLQGGLEAFF

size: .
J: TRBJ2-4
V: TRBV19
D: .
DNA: TGTGCCAGTAGCGAGCGGAACATTCAGTACTTC
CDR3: CASSERNIQYF

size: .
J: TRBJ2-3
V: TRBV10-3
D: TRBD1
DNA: TGTGCCATCAGTGCAGCGGGGACAGGGGACAATACGCAGTATTTT
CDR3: CAISAAGTGDNTQYF

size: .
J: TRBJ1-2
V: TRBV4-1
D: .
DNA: TGCGCCAGCAGCCAAGAGAAAAGATATGGCTACACCTTC
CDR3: CASSQEKRYGYTF

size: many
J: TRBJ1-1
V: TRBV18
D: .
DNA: TGTGCCAGCTCACCACCGCACGGGGTGGTCACTGAAGCTTTCTTT
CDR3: CASSPPHGVVTEAFF

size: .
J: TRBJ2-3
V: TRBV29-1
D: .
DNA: TGCAGCGTTGGTTTGGGGAGCACAGATACGCAGTATTTT
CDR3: CSVGLGSTDTQYF

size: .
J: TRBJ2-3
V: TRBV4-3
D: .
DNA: TGCGCCAGCAGCCAGCTACTCACAGATACGCAGTATTTT
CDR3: CASSQLLTDTQYF

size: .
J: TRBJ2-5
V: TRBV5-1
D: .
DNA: TGCGCCAGCAGCTTGGGGGGCCGGGAGACCCAGTACTTC
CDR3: CASSLGGRETQYF

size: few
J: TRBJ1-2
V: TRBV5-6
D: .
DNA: TGTGCCAGCAGCCAACAGGGCAACTATGGCTACACCTTC
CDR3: CASSQQGNYGYTF

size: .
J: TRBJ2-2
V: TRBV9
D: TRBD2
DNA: TGTGCCAGCAGCGCGGGACTAGCGGGCACCGGGGAGCTGTTTTTT
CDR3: CASSAGLAGTGELFF

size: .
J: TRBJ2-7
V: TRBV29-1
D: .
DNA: TGCAGCGTTGGACAGTCCTACGAGCAGTACTTC
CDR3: CSVGQSYEQYF

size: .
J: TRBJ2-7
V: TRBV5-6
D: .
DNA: TGTGCCAGCAGCTTGGGTTGGACCTACGAGCAGTACTTC
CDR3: CASSLGWTYEQYF

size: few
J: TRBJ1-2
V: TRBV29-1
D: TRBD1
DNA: TGCAGTTCTGGAGACAGGGGTGACTATGGCTACACCTTC
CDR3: CSSGDRGDYGYTF

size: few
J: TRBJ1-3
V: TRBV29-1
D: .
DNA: TGCAGCGTTGAACCCCGGTGGGGCACCATATATTTT
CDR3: CSVEPRWGTIYF

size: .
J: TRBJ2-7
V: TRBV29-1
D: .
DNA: TGCAGCGCCCGAGAGGGAGACAGATCCTACGAGCAGTACTTC
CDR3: CSAREGDRSYEQYF

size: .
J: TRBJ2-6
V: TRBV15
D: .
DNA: TGTGCCACCAGCAGGATCCAAACTGCGGCTGGGGCCAACGTCCTGACTTTC
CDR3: CATSRIQTAAGANVLTF

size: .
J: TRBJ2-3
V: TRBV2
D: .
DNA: TGTGCCAGCCCGGGACCGTCTTCAGATACGCAGTATTTT
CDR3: CASPGPSSDTQYF

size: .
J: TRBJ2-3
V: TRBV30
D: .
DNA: TGTGCCTGGAGTGTACAAGGAGATACGCAGTATTTT
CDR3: CAWSVQGDTQYF

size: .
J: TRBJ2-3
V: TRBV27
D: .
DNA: TGTGCCAGCGCCTCTTGGGGGAGCACAGATACGCAGTATTTT
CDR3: CASASWGSTDTQYF

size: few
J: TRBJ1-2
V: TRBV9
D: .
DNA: TGTGCCAGCAGCGTTGGGCAAAATAACTATGGCTACACCTTC
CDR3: CASSVGQNNYGYTF

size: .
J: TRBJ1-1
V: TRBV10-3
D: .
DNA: TGTGCCACACAATACAGGGAGAACACTGAAGCTTTCTTT
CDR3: CATQYRENTEAFF

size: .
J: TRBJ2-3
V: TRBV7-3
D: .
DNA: TGTGCCAGCAGCTTAACGGGGGCTGAAGGAGATACGCAGTATTTT
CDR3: CASSLTGAEGDTQYF

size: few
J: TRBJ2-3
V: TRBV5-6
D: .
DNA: TGTGCCAGCAGCCAGGGGCCTAGATCGTCAGATACGCAGTATTTT
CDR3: CASSQGPRSSDTQYF

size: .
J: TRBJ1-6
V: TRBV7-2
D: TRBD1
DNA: TGTGCCAGCAGCTTAAGGGACAGGTTAAATTCACCCCTCCACTTT
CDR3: CASSLRDRLNSPLHF